This paragraph covers one TCR beta chain sequence. The target of this receptor is not known. Per-base qualities were not stored, and no clone one base away is much larger. The data stem from a study of blood T cell repertoires in COVID-19 (dated by TCRdb to about 2020). Turning to the overall study: Samples covering the acute and convalescent phases of COVID-19 were provided by collaborators in the United States, Italy and Spain. The prospective study material was composed of cDNA or gDNA derived from T cells, B-cell-depleted T cells, or PBMCs. Deeply sampled blood TCRbeta repertoires from subjects exposed to, actively infected with, or recovered from COVID-19 were included in the dataset. A freely available public database, intended as a resource for researchers studying the immune response to SARS-CoV-2, is where the repertoires were released. Samples came from the ongoing ImmuneRACE study (first 160 participants) plus 1,254 subjects from 6 global collaborators. The sample metadata nearly always contained a de-identified subject ID, COVID-19 status, age in years and sex. HLA class I and class II types, where available, came from metadata supplied by the sample provider rather than from assay-based typing. Beyond this particular receptor, the publication reports: The quantity of clinical and demographic metadata differed by source and by participant and was supplied without curation.

CDR1 and CDR2 are read off the germline V gene (reference sequence) as MNHNY and SVGAGI. Its CDR3 holds 15 amino acids, cysteine through phenylalanine. Only CDR3 DNA is held: 45 bases, read in frame from base 1. V was cut back by 7 bases and J by 7 bases, leaving a gap of 20 bases between them. Samples from volunteer blood donors who had recovered from COVID-19 were contributed by a second Seattle source. Whole blood was collected in K2EDTA tubes by collaborating institutions according to the institutions' own protocols. For TCRbeta analysis, collaborators shipped samples in one of three forms: frozen whole blood, isolated PBMCs, or DNA extracted from either of those sample types. TCRbeta CDR3 regions were amplified from genomic DNA using the immunoSEQ Assay, a bias-controlled multiplex PCR. Turning to the authors' computational methods: The number of nucleated cells in each sample was estimated from the amplification of reference gene primers within the assay. To quantify the absolute abundance of each unique TCRbeta CDR3 rearrangement, sequence reads were collapsed and filtered. For each sample, productive Simpson clonality was calculated as the square root of Simpson's diversity index over productive rearrangements. Drawn from immuneACCESS, this table holds only the in-frame rearrangements with V and J called that TCRdb kept. Clones are partly lost; checked studies trace under half to an unresolved V gene and leave the rest unexplained. D and trimming come from the DNA, and the V and J calls and clone size come from that table. For this sample there are about 250,000 clones; around nine tenths appear just once. 0.99% of the sample goes to the ten largest clones.

In this chain, TRBV6-6 is recombined with TRBJ2-1, with a tentative D gene TRBD1 over 6 matching bases. The sequenced sample was peripheral blood. The clonotype comes from a woman aged 40-49 years who had recovered from COVID-19. CDR3 sequence: CASTKGGGPGNEQFF. The DNA sequence follows: TGTGCCAGCACCAAAGGTGGGGGCCCGGGGAATGAGCAGTTCTTC.